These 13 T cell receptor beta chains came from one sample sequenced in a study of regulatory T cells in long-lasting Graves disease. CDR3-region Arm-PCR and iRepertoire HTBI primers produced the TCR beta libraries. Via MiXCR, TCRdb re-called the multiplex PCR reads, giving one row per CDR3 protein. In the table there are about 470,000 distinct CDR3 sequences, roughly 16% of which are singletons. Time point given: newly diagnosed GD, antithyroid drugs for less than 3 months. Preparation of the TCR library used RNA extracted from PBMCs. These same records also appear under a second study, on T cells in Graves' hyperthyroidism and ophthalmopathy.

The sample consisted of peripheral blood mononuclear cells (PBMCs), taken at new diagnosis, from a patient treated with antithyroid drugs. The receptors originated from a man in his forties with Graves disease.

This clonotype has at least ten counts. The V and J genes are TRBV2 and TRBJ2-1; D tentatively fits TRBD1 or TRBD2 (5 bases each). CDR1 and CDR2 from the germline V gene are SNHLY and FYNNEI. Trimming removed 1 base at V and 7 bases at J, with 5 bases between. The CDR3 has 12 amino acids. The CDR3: CASSEGGNEQFF. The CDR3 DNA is TGTGCCAGCAGTGAAGGGGGGAATGAGCAGTTCTTC.

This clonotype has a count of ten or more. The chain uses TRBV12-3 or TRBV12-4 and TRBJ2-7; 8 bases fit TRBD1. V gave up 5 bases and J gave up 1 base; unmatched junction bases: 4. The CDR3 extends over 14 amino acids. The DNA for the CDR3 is TGTGCCAGCAGTCCGGGACAGGTTTCCTACGAGCAGTACTTC. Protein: CASSPGQVSYEQYF.

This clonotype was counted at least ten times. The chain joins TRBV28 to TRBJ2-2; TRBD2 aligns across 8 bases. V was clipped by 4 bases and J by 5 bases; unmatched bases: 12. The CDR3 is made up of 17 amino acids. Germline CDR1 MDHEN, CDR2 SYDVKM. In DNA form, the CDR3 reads TGTGCCAGCAGTTCGATCTCCGGGAGGGCCTTGACCGGGGAGCTGTTTTTT. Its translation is CASSSISGRALTGELFF.

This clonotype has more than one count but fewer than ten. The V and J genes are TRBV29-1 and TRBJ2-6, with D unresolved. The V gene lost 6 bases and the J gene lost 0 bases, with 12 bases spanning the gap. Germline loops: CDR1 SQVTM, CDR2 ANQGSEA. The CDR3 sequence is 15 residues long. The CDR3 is CSVAPKSSGANVLTF. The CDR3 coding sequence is TGCAGCGTCGCCCCTAAAAGCTCTGGGGCCAACGTCCTGACTTTC.

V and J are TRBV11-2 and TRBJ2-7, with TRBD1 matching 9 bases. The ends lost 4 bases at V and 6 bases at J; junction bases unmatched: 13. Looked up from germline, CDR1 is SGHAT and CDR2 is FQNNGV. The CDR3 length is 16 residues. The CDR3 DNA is TGTGCCAGCAGCTCTCAGGGGGGGACAGGGACTACCGAGCAGTACTTC. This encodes CASSSQGGTGTTEQYF.

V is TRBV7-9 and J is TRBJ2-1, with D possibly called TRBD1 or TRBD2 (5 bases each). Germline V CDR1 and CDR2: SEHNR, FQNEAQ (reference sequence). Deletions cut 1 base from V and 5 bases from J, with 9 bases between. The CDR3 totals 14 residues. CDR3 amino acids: CASSLEPGHNEQFF. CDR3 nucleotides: TGTGCCAGCAGCTTAGAACCGGGACACAATGAGCAGTTCTTC.

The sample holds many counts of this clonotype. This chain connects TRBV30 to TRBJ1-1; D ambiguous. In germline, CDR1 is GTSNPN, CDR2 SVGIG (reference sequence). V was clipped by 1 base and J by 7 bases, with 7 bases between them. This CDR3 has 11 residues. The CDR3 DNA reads TGTGCCTGGAGTGGCGGGTATGAAGCTTTCTTT. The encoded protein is CAWSGGYEAFF. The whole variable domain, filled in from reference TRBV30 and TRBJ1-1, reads SQTIHQWPATLVQPVGSPLSLECTVEGTSNPNLYWYRQAAGRGLQLLFYSVGIGQISSEVPQNLSASRPQDRQFILSSKKLLLSDSGFYLCAWSGGYEAFFGQGTRLTVV.

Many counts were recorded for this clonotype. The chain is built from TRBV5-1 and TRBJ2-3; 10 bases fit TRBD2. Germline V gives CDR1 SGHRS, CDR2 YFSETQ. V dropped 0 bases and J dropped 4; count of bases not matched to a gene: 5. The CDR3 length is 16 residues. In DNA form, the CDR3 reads TGCGCCAGCAGCTTGGTAGCGGGAGGCCCCCCAGATACGCAGTATTTT. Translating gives CASSLVAGGPPDTQYF. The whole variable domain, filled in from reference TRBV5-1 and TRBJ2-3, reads KAGVTQTPRYLIKTRGQQVTLSCSPISGHRSVSWYQQTPGQGLQFLFEYFSETQRNKGNFPGRFSGRQFSNSRSEMNVSTLELGDSALYLCASSLVAGGPPDTQYFGPGTRLTVL.

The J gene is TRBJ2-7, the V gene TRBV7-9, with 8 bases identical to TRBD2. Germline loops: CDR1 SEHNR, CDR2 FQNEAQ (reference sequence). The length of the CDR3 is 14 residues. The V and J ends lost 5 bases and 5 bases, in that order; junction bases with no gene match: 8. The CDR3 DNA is TGTGCCAGCAGCCAAGCGGGAGTGGGGAACGAGCAGTACTTC. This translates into CASSQAGVGNEQYF.

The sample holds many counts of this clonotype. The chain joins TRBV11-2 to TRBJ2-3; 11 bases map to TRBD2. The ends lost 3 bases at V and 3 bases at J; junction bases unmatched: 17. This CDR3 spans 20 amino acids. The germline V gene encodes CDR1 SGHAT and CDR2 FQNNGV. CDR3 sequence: CASSFNMETSGSVWTDTQYF. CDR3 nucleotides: TGTGCCAGCAGCTTTAATATGGAAACTAGCGGGAGTGTTTGGACAGATACGCAGTATTTT.

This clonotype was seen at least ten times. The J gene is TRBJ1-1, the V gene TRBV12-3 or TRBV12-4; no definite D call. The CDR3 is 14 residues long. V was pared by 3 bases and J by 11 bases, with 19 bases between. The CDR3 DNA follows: TGTGCCAGCAGTTTTCGAGGTAGGGAGATACTGGCTTTCTTT. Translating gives CASSFRGREILAFF.

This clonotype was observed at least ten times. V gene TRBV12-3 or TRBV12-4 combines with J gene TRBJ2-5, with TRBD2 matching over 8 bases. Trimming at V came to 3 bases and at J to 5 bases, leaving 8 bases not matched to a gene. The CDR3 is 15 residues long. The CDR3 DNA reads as TGTGCCAGCAGTTTGGGCGGGAGGAGGAGGGAGACCCAGTACTTC. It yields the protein CASSLGGRRRETQYF.

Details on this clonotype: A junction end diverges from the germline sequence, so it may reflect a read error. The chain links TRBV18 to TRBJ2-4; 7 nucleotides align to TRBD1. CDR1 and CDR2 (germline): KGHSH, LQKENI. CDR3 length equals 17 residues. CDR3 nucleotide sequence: TGTGCCAGCTCACTGGCAGGGGGTGGACTCGCTGAAAACATTCGGTACTTC. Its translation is CASSLAGGGLAENIRYF.